The T cell receptor beta chain under discussion was sequenced for a study of cytomegalovirus exposure and HLA in healthy donors. Trimming pared 2 bases from V and 8 bases from J, leaving 14 bases between. The CDR3 runs 14 residues. Germline CDR1 and CDR2: SGHRS and YFSETQ. A word on this clone: The antigen is not known.

The primer mix had 60 Vbeta and 13 Jbeta primers. The assay was immunoSEQ multiplex PCR, and TCRdb's table has in-frame clones only and misses some. Of approximately 160,000 clones in the sample, 80% are singletons; the top ten hold roughly 10%. Study observations and caveats: According to an earlier analysis, most TCR beta V segments yielded productive rearrangements about 90% or about 30% of the time.

The sequencing sample was made of PBMCs. This chain joins TRBV5-1 and TRBJ2-1; D possibly corresponds to TRBD1 (5 bases). This TCR came from a man aged 18 to 29 in good health and CMV-seropositive. The CDR3 loop is CASSFSEGRDEQFF. The CDR3 DNA reads TGCGCCAGCAGCTTTTCGGAAGGCAGGGATGAGCAGTTCTTC.